What follows are 24 T cell receptor beta chains derived from one specimen sequenced in a study of cytomegalovirus exposure and HLA in healthy donors. Primers included in the PCR were 60 Vbeta and 13 Jbeta primers. The protocol was immunoSEQ multiplex PCR, while the TCRdb copy is restricted to in-frame clones and leaves out a portion. Of approximately 200,000 clones in the sample, just under 75% were seen once. Sequences were obtained from PBMCs. Source of these receptors: a woman in her thirties in good health and CMV-seropositive.

This clone has more than one count but fewer than ten. The chain employs TRBV6-1 and TRBJ1-4, with D tentatively TRBD1 (6 bases). Germline V lookup: CDR1 MNHNS, CDR2 SASEGT. The CDR3 has 14 amino acids. V dropped 1 base and J dropped 6 bases, with 9 bases sitting between them. The CDR3 nucleotides are TGTGCCAGCAGTGAAGGGCCAGGGGATGAAAAACTGTTTTTT. Translating it yields CASSEGPGDEKLFF.

This rearrangement joins TRBV29-1 to TRBJ1-1; 9 positions agree with TRBD1. In germline, CDR1 is SQVTM, CDR2 ANQGSEA. Germline trimming cut 3 bases from V and 1 base from J; bases unmatched to any gene: 0. CDR3 size: 13 residues. The CDR3 DNA follows: TGCAGCGTTGAGGACAGGGGGAACACTGAAGCTTTCTTT. This encodes CSVEDRGNTEAFF.

The CDR3 here is CASRGPLVTYGYTF. DNA for the CDR3: TGTGCCAGCCGAGGCCCGCTAGTCACCTATGGCTACACCTTC. The rearrangement joins TRBV6-5 to TRBJ1-2, with D uncertain. The germline V gene has CDR1 MNHEY and CDR2 SVGAGI. V lost 8 bases and J 4 bases, leaving 17 bases between the germline ends. This CDR3 is built from 14 residues.

The rearrangement links TRBV19 to TRBJ2-1; 8 nucleotides agree with TRBD2. There are 14 residues in the CDR3. CDR1 is LNHDA, CDR2 SQIVND, per germline (reference sequence). Trimming removed 7 bases from V and 3 bases from J; junction bases left unmatched: 5. For the CDR3, the DNA is TGTGCCAGTACCAGCGGGAGTAGCTACAATGAGCAGTTCTTC. This encodes CASTSGSSYNEQFF.

J is TRBJ2-3 and V is TRBV18; 7 bases align to TRBD1. Germline CDR1 KGHSH, CDR2 LQKENI. The CDR3 contains 15 residues. V shed 2 bases, J shed 2 bases, and the junction held 4 bases outside the gene matches. CDR3 DNA: TGTGCCAGCTCACCATTGACAGGGATCACAGATACGCAGTATTTT. As protein: CASSPLTGITDTQYF.

The chain carries TRBV13 and TRBJ1-1; possible D gene TRBD1, 5 bases. In germline, CDR1 is PRHDT, CDR2 FYEKMQ (reference sequence). The V and J ends lost 5 bases and 4 bases respectively, with 14 bases between them. This CDR3 region has 14 residues. The CDR3 here is CASSRSWGGTEAFF. The CDR3 DNA follows: TGTGCCAGCAGCCGCTCGTGGGGGGGCACTGAAGCTTTCTTT.

The V and J genes are TRBV11-2 and TRBJ1-1; D ambiguous. There are 13 residues in the CDR3. The germline gives CDR1 SGHAT, CDR2 FQNNGV. The CDR3: CASEAQLNTEAFF. The CDR3 nucleotides read TGTGCTTCGGAGGCCCAGTTGAACACTGAAGCTTTCTTT.

CDR3 residues: CASSLKGGDGEQYF. CDR3 nucleotides: TGTGCCAGCAGCCTTAAAGGGGGTGACGGCGAGCAGTACTTC. The rearrangement links TRBV6-6 to TRBJ2-7, with a tentative D call TRBD1 (6 bases). CDR1 is MNHNY, CDR2 SVGAGI, per germline (reference sequence). The CDR3 has 14 residues. With 6 bases removed from V and 6 bases from J, the gap between germline ends came to 18 bases.

The chain links TRBV2 to TRBJ2-7; possibly TRBD1 for D (6 bases). The germline V gene encodes CDR1 SNHLY and CDR2 FYNNEI. The CDR3 loop spans 14 amino acids. The V and J ends lost 3 bases and 2 bases respectively, with 11 bases between them. The CDR3 DNA sequence: TGTGCCAGCAGTGATCAGGGGACAACCTACGAGCAGTACTTC. This gives the protein CASSDQGTTYEQYF.

The chain couples TRBV19 to TRBJ2-3; 9 bases line up with TRBD2. CDR1 and CDR2 (germline): LNHDA, SQIVND (reference sequence). The CDR3 has 14 residues. With 7 bases clipped from V and 2 bases from J, the junction kept 4 bases outside the gene matches. CDR3 residues: CASTLAGLTDTQYF. The DNA of the CDR3 is TGTGCCAGTACCCTAGCGGGACTCACAGATACGCAGTATTTT.

V is TRBV10-2 and J is TRBJ2-3; 8 bases fit TRBD1. The trim removed 5 bases at V and 0 bases at J, leaving 1 base unmatched. There are 14 residues in the CDR3. Germline V lookup: CDR1 WSHSY, CDR2 SAAADI. CDR3 sequence reads: CASSRDRSTDTQYF. Here the CDR3 DNA reads TGCGCCAGCAGTCGGGACAGGAGCACAGATACGCAGTATTTT.

The chain couples TRBV29-1 to TRBJ2-3, with 8 positions matching TRBD2. V gave up 4 bases and J gave up 6 bases; unmatched junction bases: 6. The germline CDR1 and CDR2 sequences are SQVTM and ANQGSEA. CDR3 length: 13 amino acids. The CDR3 region is CSVVREGRDTQYF. The CDR3 nucleotides are TGCAGCGTTGTACGGGAGGGCCGGGATACGCAGTATTTT.

The sample holds a few counts of this clone. The chain carries TRBV5-1 and TRBJ1-2; TRBD1 aligns across 9 bases. The CDR3 sequence is 16 residues long. The germline V gene has CDR1 SGHRS and CDR2 YFSETQ. After removal of 1 base from V and 0 bases from J, the junction contained 4 bases not matched to a gene. The CDR3 sequence is CASSLSGTGSNYGYTF. The CDR3 nucleotides read TGCGCCAGCAGCTTGTCCGGGACAGGGTCTAACTATGGCTACACCTTC. The whole variable domain, remainder taken from reference TRBV5-1 and TRBJ1-2, is KAGVTQTPRYLIKTRGQQVTLSCSPISGHRSVSWYQQTPGQGLQFLFEYFSETQRNKGNFPGRFSGRQFSNSRSEMNVSTLELGDSALYLCASSLSGTGSNYGYTFGSGTRLTVV.

CDR3 protein: CASSSYSYEQYF. The CDR3 bases are TGTGCCAGCAGTTCCTACTCCTACGAGCAGTACTTC. The chain employs TRBV25-1 and TRBJ2-7, with D unresolved. The CDR3 length is 12 residues. CDR1 MGHDK and CDR2 SYGVNS come from the germline V gene. V was shortened by 5 bases and J by 0 bases, with 5 bases between the two germline ends.

This rearrangement joins TRBV27 to TRBJ2-2; 10 bases align to TRBD1. With V trimmed by 4 bases and J by 7 bases, 3 bases remained unmatched. CDR1 and CDR2 from the germline V gene are MNHEY and SMNVEV (reference sequence). This CDR3 has 14 residues. Here the CDR3 DNA reads TGTGCCAGCAGTTGGGACAGGGGCGGCGGGGAGCTGTTTTTT. Translated: CASSWDRGGGELFF.

V gene TRBV10-1 combines with J gene TRBJ2-2; D remains ambiguous. V was clipped by 2 bases and J by 4 bases, with 14 bases between them. From germline, CDR1 is WNHNN and CDR2 SYGVQD (reference sequence). This CDR3 spans 16 amino acids. DNA of the CDR3: TGCGCCAGCAGTGAGCTTTCTCGAGGATCCACCGGGGAGCTGTTTTTT. Protein product: CASSELSRGSTGELFF.

The rearrangement joins TRBV5-1 to TRBJ1-2; 7 bases map to TRBD1. CDR1 and CDR2 (germline): SGHRS, YFSETQ. V lost 2 bases to trimming and J lost 4 bases; unmatched junction nucleotides: 8. This CDR3 has 15 amino acids. The CDR3 nucleotides are TGCGCCAGCAGCTTCCTCCCGGGACAGTCCTATGGCTACACCTTC. It codes for CASSFLPGQSYGYTF.

In DNA, the CDR3 is TGTGCCAGCAGCTTGAAGGGGGCAGAGACCCAGTACTTC. This translates into CASSLKGAETQYF. The J gene is TRBJ2-5, the V gene TRBV5-4; 7 bases map to TRBD1. Unmatched junction bases numbered 1, after V lost 1 base and J lost 4 bases. Germline V lookup: CDR1 SGHNT, CDR2 YYREEE (reference sequence). This CDR3 comprises 13 residues. Full variable domain (rest looked up from reference TRBV5-4 and TRBJ2-5): ETGVTQSPTHLIKTRGQQVTLRCSSQSGHNTVSWYQQALGQGPQFIFQYYREEENGRGNFPPRFSGLQFPNYSSELNVNALELDDSALYLCASSLKGAETQYFGPGTRLLVL.

This chain uses TRBV5-1 with TRBJ2-1; 9 nucleotides line up with TRBD1. Germline V gene lookup returns CDR1 SGHRS and CDR2 YFSETQ. The trim removed 4 bases at V and 6 bases at J, leaving 8 bases unmatched. This CDR3 is built from 15 residues. The CDR3 spells CASSIVTGGGNEQFF. CDR3 DNA: TGCGCCAGCAGCATAGTGACAGGGGGGGGCAATGAGCAGTTCTTC.

A note on this clone: At one end the junction does not follow the germline gene, possibly because of a read error. The J gene is TRBJ2-5, the V gene TRBV27, with TRBD2 matching over 9 bases. The CDR3 contains 15 residues. In germline, CDR1 is MNHEY, CDR2 SMNVEV (reference sequence). CDR3 loop: CVSSFVAGAGETQYF. CDR3 nucleotides: TGTGTCAGCAGTTTTGTAGCGGGAGCGGGGGAGACCCAGTACTTC.

This chain joins TRBV11-2 and TRBJ2-7; D is ambiguous. CDR3 length: 13 amino acids. CDR1 and CDR2 from the germline V gene are SGHAT and FQNNGV. V was trimmed by 5 bases and J by 12 bases, leaving 20 bases between them. The CDR3 sequence is CASSPRPMDRGYF. The CDR3 DNA reads as TGTGCCAGCAGCCCCCGACCGATGGATCGAGGGTACTTC.

This chain links TRBV5-1 with TRBJ1-2, with D possibly being TRBD1 (6 bases). CDR1 and CDR2 from the germline V gene are SGHRS and YFSETQ. The CDR3 is 13 amino acids. Trimming stripped 4 bases from V and 8 bases from J, with 15 bases between. The CDR3 DNA reads as TGCGCCAGCAGCAGCCGAACAGGGTACGGCTACACCTTC. Protein sequence: CASSSRTGYGYTF.

This clone has a handful of counts. This rearrangement joins TRBV28 to TRBJ1-2, with 9 bases fitting TRBD1. J gave up 6 bases and V 8 bases, and 4 bases lay outside the gene matches. CDR1 is MDHEN, CDR2 SYDVKM, per germline. CDR3 length: 12 amino acids. CDR3 amino acids: CASVTGGHGYTF. The CDR3 DNA sequence: TGTGCCAGCGTTACAGGGGGCCATGGCTACACCTTC.

This chain connects TRBV10-3 to TRBJ2-5, with 8 bases matching TRBD1. The CDR3 covers 16 residues. V dropped 4 bases and J dropped 4; count of bases not matched to a gene: 11. Germline V gives CDR1 ENHRY, CDR2 SYGVKD. CDR3 amino acids: CAISAGQGAGGETQYF. In DNA form, the CDR3 reads TGTGCCATCAGTGCTGGGCAGGGGGCAGGAGGAGAGACCCAGTACTTC.